These T cell receptor beta chains were read from a single sample in a study of blood T cells in healthy people across ages. TCRdb recomputed calls from the 5' RACE reads with MiXCR, one row per CDR3 protein. This sample carries about 800,000 distinct CDR3 sequences, roughly 25% of them seen once, and the ten largest clones take approximately 4%. This sample also belongs to another study, concerning T cells of mothers and their children.

The sample taken for sequencing was blood. These receptors originate from a boy younger than 18 in good health. Both conserved end residues are part of each CDR3. A D gene is named only where the DNA matches it firmly. Where a row states a size, it is once, few, many or the class of an expanded clone; other rows omit it.

NA	NA	TRBJ1-1	TRBV5-1	TGCACCAGCAGCTTGGGTAGACAGAACACTGAAGCTTTCTTT	CTSSLGRQNTEAFF
NA	NA	TRBJ2-5	TRBV7-9	TGTGCCAGCAGCCTAAGGGTCTCGTACCAAGAGACCCAGTACTTC	CASSLRVSYQETQYF
few	NA	TRBJ2-1	TRBV12-3/TRBV12-4	TGTGCCAGCAGTTCCTCGGAGTACAATGAGCAGTTCTTC	CASSSSEYNEQFF
NA	TRBD1	TRBJ2-1	TRBV24-1	TGTGCCACCAGTGATTCCGGACAGGGGGCCTACAATGAGCAGTTCTTC	CATSDSGQGAYNEQFF
many	NA	TRBJ2-1	TRBV18	TGTGCCAGCAGCCCTGACTCCTACAATGAGCAGTTCTTC	CASSPDSYNEQFF
NA	NA	TRBJ1-1	TRBV19	TGTGCCAGTAGTATGGTGGTCCTAATGGGGCACCCGGATCTTCCGAACACTGAAGCTTTCTTT	CASSMVVLMGHPDLPNTEAFF
NA	NA	TRBJ1-5	TRBV7-2	TGTGCCAGCAGCATTGGACAGAATAGCAATCAGCCCCAGCATTTT	CASSIGQNSNQPQHF
few	NA	TRBJ2-5	TRBV4-1	TGCGCCAGCAGCCAAGACAGACCGCAAGAGACCCAGTACTTC	CASSQDRPQETQYF
few	TRBD1	TRBJ1-2	TRBV5-1	TGCGCCAGCAGCTCTCGGGACAGGTTTAACTATGGCTACACCTTC	CASSSRDRFNYGYTF
few	NA	TRBJ2-7	TRBV27	TGTGCCAGCAGTTTATCAGGGGCCGCCTACGAGCAGTACTTC	CASSLSGAAYEQYF
NA	NA	TRBJ2-6	TRBV5-1	TGCGCCAGCAGCTTGCAAGGGACTTACTCTGGGGCCAACGTCCTGACTTTC	CASSLQGTYSGANVLTF
NA	TRBD2	TRBJ2-1	TRBV4-3	TGCGCCAGCAGCCAAGGGAGCGGGAGTTATTACAATGAGCAGTTCTTC	CASSQGSGSYYNEQFF
few	TRBD1	TRBJ2-7	TRBV14	TGTGCCAGCAGCCCCTGGACAGGAAACGAGCAGTACTTC	CASSPWTGNEQYF
few	NA	TRBJ1-5	TRBV7-9	TGTGCCAGCAGCTTAGGATTGGCACAGGTTAACAATCAGCCCCAGCATTTT	CASSLGLAQVNNQPQHF
few	TRBD2	TRBJ2-1	TRBV29-1	TGCAGCGTTGAGATTGGCGGGAGTTTCAGATCCTACAATGAGCAGTTCTTC	CSVEIGGSFRSYNEQFF
few	NA	TRBJ2-5	TRBV20-1	TGCAGTGCTAGAGCGGGAGGGGGCCCTAAAGAGACCCAGTACTTC	CSARAGGGPKETQYF
many	TRBD1	TRBJ1-2	TRBV7-3	TGTGCCAGCAGCGAGGGACAGGGAGGGGGCTACACCTTC	CASSEGQGGGYTF
NA	TRBD1	TRBJ2-1	TRBV4-3	TGCGCCAGCAGCCAAGATTTGGGACAGGGAAATGAGCAGTTCTTC	CASSQDLGQGNEQFF
NA	NA	TRBJ2-4	TRBV7-8	TGTGCCAGCAGCCCGCGAGATTGGACGGGCCGTGAAAAAAACATTCAGTACTTC	CASSPRDWTGREKNIQYF
NA	NA	TRBJ1-6	TRBV7-8	TGTGCCAGCAGCACAGGTCCACAGGCGAGCTCCTATAATTCACCCCTCCACTTT	CASSTGPQASSYNSPLHF
NA	NA	TRBJ2-1	TRBV7-9	TGTGCCAGCAGCTCCCGAGTGGGCCAAGCCTACAATGAGCAGTTCTTC	CASSSRVGQAYNEQFF
NA	NA	TRBJ2-2	TRBV29-1	TGCAGCGTTGACTTCGTACGCATGAACACCGGGGAGCTGTTTTTT	CSVDFVRMNTGELFF
few	NA	TRBJ1-5	TRBV28	TGTGCCAGCAGGGGGGGTGGCCTATATCAGCCCCAGCATTTT	CASRGGGLYQPQHF
NA	NA	TRBJ2-1	TRBV5-6	TGTGCCAGCAGCCACGCCCTCGACTACAATGAGCAGTTCTTC	CASSHALDYNEQFF
NA	NA	TRBJ2-5	TRBV20-1	TGCAGTGCTCGCACAACCGGGCAGACCCAGTACTTC	CSARTTGQTQYF
few	NA	TRBJ2-5	TRBV15	TGTGCCACCAGCCTAGGGGAGGAGACCCAGTACTTC	CATSLGEETQYF
NA	NA	TRBJ1-1	TRBV6-6	TGTGCCAGCAGTTACAGGGGGGAGGAAACTGAAGCTTTCTTT	CASSYRGEETEAFF
NA	TRBD2	TRBJ2-7	TRBV28	TGTGCCAGCAGTTTTGGGTCACCTAGCGGGAGTGTTTACGAGCAGTACTTC	CASSFGSPSGSVYEQYF
NA	NA	TRBJ1-3	TRBV7-9	TGTGCCAGCAGCTTGGGGACGGGCTCTGGAAACACCATATATTTT	CASSLGTGSGNTIYF
NA	NA	TRBJ2-7	TRBV7-9	TGTGCCAGCAGCTTAGGTCCAGGACAGAGCTACGAGCAGTACTTC	CASSLGPGQSYEQYF
NA	NA	TRBJ2-5	TRBV12-3/TRBV12-4	TGTGCCAGCAGTTTAGCCCGGGCCCTACAAGAGACCCAGTACTTC	CASSLARALQETQYF
NA	NA	TRBJ2-7	TRBV29-1	TGCAGCGTTGAATTCGGCGGCTACGAGCAGTACTTC	CSVEFGGYEQYF
NA	TRBD2	TRBJ2-1	TRBV28	TGTGCCAGCAGCGACTTAAGGCGTTCGGCTAGCGGGGACAATGAGCAGTTCTTC	CASSDLRRSASGDNEQFF
NA	NA	TRBJ2-1	TRBV5-4	TGTGCCAGCACCCATGCCCCGGCTGGCGGGAATGAGCAGTTCTTC	CASTHAPAGGNEQFF
NA	TRBD1	TRBJ2-7	TRBV14	TGTGCCAGCAGTCCCAGGACAGGGGCCATCAACGAGCAGTACTTC	CASSPRTGAINEQYF
NA	TRBD1	TRBJ1-3	TRBV29-1	TGCAGCGTCGGCAGTCCGGGACAGGAGTCTGGAAACACCATATATTTT	CSVGSPGQESGNTIYF
few	TRBD2	TRBJ2-3	TRBV29-1	TGCAGCGTTGAAGATCTTCTTGGGGCTAGCGGGGGCACAGATACGCAGTATTTT	CSVEDLLGASGGTDTQYF
NA	TRBD1	TRBJ1-2	TRBV12-3/TRBV12-4	TGTGCCAGCAGTTTACAGGCAGGGGGGACCTATGGCTACACCTTC	CASSLQAGGTYGYTF
few	TRBD1	TRBJ2-1	TRBV4-1	TGCGCCAGCAGCCAAGTCCTCGGGACAGGGAACAATGAGCAGTTCTTC	CASSQVLGTGNNEQFF
NA	TRBD1	TRBJ2-7	TRBV10-3	TGTGCCATCAGTGAGGGGGACAGGGGTGGATACGAGCAGTACTTC	CAISEGDRGGYEQYF